This T cell receptor (beta chain) originates from a study of blood T cells in healthy people across ages. The authors ran a second PCR of about 6 to 11 cycles using a sample-barcoded 5' primer and a J-beta primer mix. Each CDR3 protein gets one entry after TCRdb re-called the 5' RACE reads with MiXCR. The table shows over 950,000 distinct CDR3 sequences, with roughly 50% occurring only once. About this clonotype itself: At one end the junction does not follow the germline gene, possibly because of a read error.

The material sequenced was blood. This clonotype was obtained from a woman in her sixties in good health.

As DNA, the CDR3 is TGTGCCAGCAGCTTTTCGGATAATTCACCCCCCCACTTT. It encodes CASSFSDNSPPHF. The J gene is TRBJ1-6, the V gene TRBV7-3; no reliable D call. This CDR3 region has 13 residues. CDR1 SGHTA and CDR2 FQGTGA come from the germline V gene.